This TCR beta chain comes out of a study of resident and recirculating memory T cells in vitiligo. Here immunoSEQ multiplex PCR was the method, and the copy in TCRdb shows in-frame clones only, minus some. The repertoire holds tens of thousands of clones, with approximately 90% as singletons. This clone was counted a single time. This sample includes further DNA sequences coding for the same CDR3. Sequenced material: blood. The receptor comes from a male donor with vitiligo.

The CDR3 here is CASSVGGANTEAFF. The CDR3 DNA is TGTGCCAGCAGCGTAGGGGGCGCGAACACTGAAGCTTTCTTT. V gene TRBV9 combines with J gene TRBJ1-1, with D possibly TRBD1 on 5 matching bases. V lost 0 bases and J lost 1, with 7 bases in between. This CDR3 is 14 amino acids long. Germline lookup yields CDR1 SGDLS and CDR2 YYNGEE.